This T cell receptor beta chain was retrieved from a study of T cell repertoires in cytomegalovirus infection. Whole-study results and caveats: HLA-C-restricted CMV clonotypes gave the most frequent clonotype in two of eight donors.

TCRdb itself ran the reads through MiXCR, one entry per CDR3 protein. The sample includes just over 150,000 distinct CDR3 sequences, about a quarter of them seen just once. Details on this clonotype: The antigen is unknown.

V lost 0 bases and J lost 5, with 11 bases in between. Germline CDR1 and CDR2: SGHDT and YYEEEE. This CDR3 has 14 amino acids. The clonotype was recovered from a human donor in good health (CMV status not recorded). Some clones in this sample may be carry-over from other donors' samples. Sequencing was performed on PBMCs. The V and J genes are TRBV5-6 and TRBJ2-5; no firm D call. DNA for the CDR3: TGTGCCAGCAGCTTGGGTCAGGCCTCGGAGACCCAGTACTTC. This encodes CASSLGQASETQYF.